Here is one T cell receptor (beta chain) with its context. What it binds is unknown. The source of the sample is a study of cytomegalovirus exposure and HLA in healthy donors. Study-level findings and limits: Researchers catalogued 164 TCR beta chains as cytomegalovirus-associated.

Germline V gives CDR1 GTSNPN, CDR2 SVGIG (reference sequence). The CDR3 is 17 residues long. The germline V and J ends were trimmed by 4 bases and 2 bases, with 22 bases remaining between them. Primers included in the PCR were 60 Vbeta and 13 Jbeta primers. Authors' data handling: Roughly 9.9 million shared chains were among the 80 million or so unique TCR beta chains that a later analysis counted. Produced via immunoSEQ multiplex PCR; TCRdb's table is partial and in-frame only. V, J and clone size were drawn from that table, and D and trimming were deduced from the DNA. Found here are about 160,000 clones; the top ten clones hold under 2.5%.

The source of this sequence is a man aged 30 to 45 in good health and CMV-seronegative. Sequenced input: PBMCs. This chain connects TRBV30 to TRBJ2-3; a weak D match, TRBD2 (6 bases). Written as DNA, the CDR3 is TGTGCCTGGAAAGTGGCGGGACCAAGACGTACCACAGATACGCAGTATTTT. Translation gives CAWKVAGPRRTTDTQYF.